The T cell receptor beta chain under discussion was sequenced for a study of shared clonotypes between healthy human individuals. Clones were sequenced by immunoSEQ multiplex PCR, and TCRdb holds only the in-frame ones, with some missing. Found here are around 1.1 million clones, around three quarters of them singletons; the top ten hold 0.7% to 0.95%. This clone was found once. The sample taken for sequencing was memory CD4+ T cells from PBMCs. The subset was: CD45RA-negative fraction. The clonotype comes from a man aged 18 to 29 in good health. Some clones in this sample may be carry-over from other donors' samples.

CDR3 protein: CASSISWVRNQPQHF. CDR3 nucleotides: TGTGCCAGTAGTATATCCTGGGTTCGCAATCAGCCCCAGCATTTT. The chain is built from TRBV19 and TRBJ1-5; D is ambiguous. The germline V gene has CDR1 LNHDA and CDR2 SQIVND (reference sequence). Trimming shortened V by 2 bases and J by 2 bases, and 10 bases separated the two germline ends. The CDR3 totals 15 residues.